A selection of T cell receptor beta chains follows, all from one sample in a study of cytomegalovirus exposure and HLA in healthy donors. Data came from immunoSEQ multiplex PCR; TCRdb stores just in-frame clones and leaves some out. This sample has about 130,000 clones, with more than 65% found just once. The sequenced sample was PBMCs. These receptors originate from a woman between 40 and 50 years old in good health and CMV-seropositive. Each CDR3 is given with its conserved first and last residue. The D gene is left open where the match is weak. Only some rows state a clone size, as once, few, many or a class for expanded clones.

DNA | CDR3 | D | size | J | V
TGTGCCAGCACCACCGGACAGGCCTATGGCTACACCTTC | CASTTGQAYGYTF | TRBD1 | . | TRBJ1-2 | TRBV6-5
TGTGCCAGCAGAAGCGTAATGAACACTGAAGCTTTCTTT | CASRSVMNTEAFF | . | . | TRBJ1-1 | TRBV28
TGCGCCAGCACCCTCTCCCTAGCGGGAGGGATAGGCGGGGAGCTGTTTTTT | CASTLSLAGGIGGELFF | TRBD2 | few | TRBJ2-2 | TRBV10-2
TGTGCCAGCAGCTTATTAGCAGGGGGCTTCACTGAAGCTTTCTTT | CASSLLAGGFTEAFF | TRBD1 | . | TRBJ1-1 | TRBV13
TGCGCCAGCAGCTGGGGACAGGGGGGGTACCAAGAGACCCAGTACTTC | CASSWGQGGYQETQYF | TRBD1 | medium-sized | TRBJ2-5 | TRBV5-1
TGTGCCAGCACCCCAGCCCGGGAGGTGAACACTGAAGCTTTCTTT | CASTPAREVNTEAFF | . | . | TRBJ1-1 | TRBV6-5
TGTGCCAGCAGCCGTAGGGGGTTGAAGGAGACCCAGTACTTC | CASSRRGLKETQYF | . | . | TRBJ2-5 | TRBV14
TGTGCCAGCAGTTTCCTCGGACTAGCGGGTACCACCGGGGAGCTGTTTTTT | CASSFLGLAGTTGELFF | TRBD2 | . | TRBJ2-2 | TRBV28
TGTGCCAGCAGCCTTTTAGCGGGAGATATGAATGAGCAGTTCTTC | CASSLLAGDMNEQFF | TRBD2 | once | TRBJ2-1 | TRBV4-2
TGCAGCGTTGAAGATCGCGGGTCCTCAGGGGGATCCACAGATACGCAGTATTTT | CSVEDRGSSGGSTDTQYF | TRBD1 | . | TRBJ2-3 | TRBV29-1
TGTGCCAGCAGCTTAACCGACAGGACCCCGGGGGGAAAACTGTTTTTT | CASSLTDRTPGGKLFF | . | once | TRBJ1-4 | TRBV7-2
TGTGCCAGCAGCGTAGCTGCTAGCGAGAAGTACGAGCAGTACTTC | CASSVAASEKYEQYF | . | . | TRBJ2-7 | TRBV9
TGTGCCAGCAGTGAACTGCGTGGGGGAGGGATTGAAAAACTGTTTTTT | CASSELRGGGIEKLFF | . | . | TRBJ1-4 | TRBV28
TGTGCCAGCAGCCCTCAACGGGAGTGGTGGTATTTT | CASSPQREWWYF | . | few | TRBJ2-3 | TRBV11-2
TGCGCCAGCAGCTTTACGGGGGGGACCTACGAGCAGTACTTC | CASSFTGGTYEQYF | TRBD2 | . | TRBJ2-7 | TRBV5-1
TGTGCCAGCAGCCAAAGGACTCGATATGGCTACACCTTC | CASSQRTRYGYTF | . | once | TRBJ1-2 | TRBV9
TGTGCCAGCAGCTTAAACAGGGAAAGTGGCTACACCTTC | CASSLNRESGYTF | . | . | TRBJ1-2 | TRBV5-4
TGTGCCAGCAGTACCCGACAGGGGGTTAAGGAGACCCAGTACTTC | CASSTRQGVKETQYF | TRBD1 | . | TRBJ2-5 | TRBV28
TGTGCCTGGAGGGGCCCCCGGGGGAACACTGAAGCTTTCTTT | CAWRGPRGNTEAFF | . | . | TRBJ1-1 | TRBV30
TGTGCCAGCAGCTCTACAACCAGTGGGATAGGGGGTTTGAACGAAGCTTTCTTT | CASSSTTSGIGGLNEAFF | . | few | TRBJ1-1 | TRBV5-6
TGTGCCTGGAGTGTAACAACGACCGGGGAGCTGTTTTTT | CAWSVTTTGELFF | . | . | TRBJ2-2 | TRBV30
TGTGCCAGCAGCTTTTGGGTCGGGGGGAACACTGAAGCTTTCTTT | CASSFWVGGNTEAFF | . | . | TRBJ1-1 | TRBV5-5
TGTGCCAGCAGCCTACGCCTCACAGATACGCAGTATTTT | CASSLRLTDTQYF | . | . | TRBJ2-3 | TRBV11-3
TGTGCCAGCAGCTTAGCCCACCAACAGGGGATGAACACTGAAGCTTTCTTT | CASSLAHQQGMNTEAFF | TRBD1 | . | TRBJ1-1 | TRBV7-8
TGTGCCAGCAGCTCAGAGACGGGACAGGGAGGGGGCACTGAAGCTTTCTTT | CASSSETGQGGGTEAFF | TRBD1 | . | TRBJ1-1 | TRBV7-9
TGTGCCAGCAGCCCGATGGACAGGGAAGGGGGCTACACCTTC | CASSPMDREGGYTF | TRBD1 | . | TRBJ1-2 | TRBV7-2
TGTGCCAGCAGCGGTTACAGGGGGCAGAGCGGGGAGCTGTTTTTT | CASSGYRGQSGELFF | TRBD1 | . | TRBJ2-2 | TRBV2
TGTGCCAGCAGTGAAGGCAGGGGGCCCCAGCCCCAGCATTTT | CASSEGRGPQPQHF | TRBD1 | . | TRBJ1-5 | TRBV6-1
TGTGCCAGCAGCTTGGATCCGGGAGGCCCTTACGAGCAGTACTTC | CASSLDPGGPYEQYF | TRBD2 | . | TRBJ2-7 | TRBV5-4
TGTGCCAGCAGCTGGCAGGTCTATGAGCAGTTCTTC | CASSWQVYEQFF | . | . | TRBJ2-1 | TRBV7-2
TGTGCCAGCAGTGCCTCCGGGACTAGCGGGAAGCAGTTCTTC | CASSASGTSGKQFF | TRBD2 | few | TRBJ2-1 | TRBV25-1
TGTGCCAGCAGCTTAGGGGCGGGGGCGCGCGGGGAGACCCAGTACTTC | CASSLGAGARGETQYF | . | . | TRBJ2-5 | TRBV5-6
TGTGCCTGGAGTGTACCGAGGGGCTACACCTTC | CAWSVPRGYTF | . | . | TRBJ1-2 | TRBV30
TGTGCCAGCAGCCCGGGGACTCGGGATTCACCCCTCCACTTT | CASSPGTRDSPLHF | . | . | TRBJ1-6 | TRBV7-3
TGTGCCTGGAGTTTAACAGTACTGAGCGAGCAGTACTTC | CAWSLTVLSEQYF | . | few | TRBJ2-7 | TRBV30
TGTGCCAGCAGTGAGGGGCCCCTCTCCTACAATGAGCAGTTCTTC | CASSEGPLSYNEQFF | . | . | TRBJ2-1 | TRBV2
TGTGCCAGCAGCACCGACCACTACTCTGGAAACACCATATATTTT | CASSTDHYSGNTIYF | . | few | TRBJ1-3 | TRBV6-6
TGTGCCAGCAGCAAAGGTCCCGGCCTAGCGGGAGGTTTGCGGTACAATGAGCAGTTCTTC | CASSKGPGLAGGLRYNEQFF | . | . | TRBJ2-1 | TRBV21-1
TGTGCCAGCAGCTTAGAACTCCCGGGACTAGCGGACTACGAGCAGTACTTC | CASSLELPGLADYEQYF | TRBD2 | few | TRBJ2-7 | TRBV11-2